This T cell receptor beta chain was recovered during a study of T cell responses to AZD1222 COVID-19 vaccine. Overall study results and limits: Baseline seropositives among AZD1222 recipients totaled only 5 to 7. Across the whole spike, CD4 TCRs peaked at regions 160-218 and 743-854.

Profiling relied on immunoSEQ multiplex PCR, and the TCRdb table lists in-frame clones only, not all of them. The data contain about 120,000 clones, around 90% of them singletons. Germline V CDR1 and CDR2: SNHLY, FYNNEI. V was clipped by 3 bases and J by 9 bases, with 21 bases between them. The CDR3 runs to 16 residues. Concerning this clone itself: The antigen is undetermined.

Sample: peripheral blood, taken 28 days after the second AZD1222 dose. This clonotype was obtained from an adult who received the AZD1222 COVID-19 vaccine. This rearrangement joins TRBV2 to TRBJ2-1; D remains ambiguous. CDR3 DNA sequence: TGTGCCAGCAGTGATGTTCCAGGTGGAGTCTTTCTTGAGCAGTTCTTC. This codes for CASSDVPGGVFLEQFF. The full variable domain, in which reference TRBV2 and TRBJ2-1 provide the parts outside the CDR3, is EPEVTQTPSHQVTQMGQEVILRCVPISNHLYFYWYRQILGQKVEFLVSFYNNEISEKSEIFDDQFSVERPDGSNFTLKIRSTKLEDSAMYFCASSDVPGGVFLEQFFGPGTRLTVL.